Presented here are 27 T cell receptor beta chains from one specimen sequenced in a study of T cells in Graves' hyperthyroidism and ophthalmopathy. Amplification of TCR beta CDR3 regions was performed using RNA transcripts as template. TCR CDR3 regions were first amplified by RT-PCR with HTBI primers. TCRdb called the multiplex PCR reads again in MiXCR, with one record for every CDR3 protein. The table has fewer than 650,000 distinct CDR3 sequences, more than 11% seen once. The sequenced sample was blood. These receptors were collected from a woman younger than 45 with Graves' hyperthyroidism that later progressed to Graves' ophthalmopathy.

Ten or more counts support this clonotype. The chain links TRBV15 to TRBJ2-7; possibly TRBD2 for D (6 bases). CDR1 LNHNV and CDR2 YYDKDF come from the germline V gene (reference sequence). V was cut by 0 bases and J by 4 bases, with 10 bases left in between. This CDR3 is 14 amino acids long. The CDR3 region is CATSRDAGKYEQYF. The CDR3 DNA reads TGTGCCACCAGCAGAGATGCGGGAAAGTACGAGCAGTACTTC. Together with reference TRBV15 and TRBJ2-7, the CDR3 gives the full variable domain: DAMVIQNPRYQVTQFGKPVTLSCSQTLNHNVMYWYQQKSSQAPKLLFHYYDKDFNNEADTPDNFQSRRPNTSFCFLDIRSPGLGDTAMYLCATSRDAGKYEQYFGPGTRLTVT.

This clonotype was seen only a few times. This rearrangement joins TRBV27 to TRBJ1-1, with D perhaps matching TRBD1 (5 bases). The CDR3 covers 14 residues. V lost 5 bases, J lost 3 bases, and 13 bases lay in between. In germline, CDR1 is MNHEY, CDR2 SMNVEV (reference sequence). In DNA form, the CDR3 reads TGTGCCAGCAGTGTCAGGGTATTGGACACTGAAGCTTTCTTT. This translates into CASSVRVLDTEAFF.

This clonotype was counted ten times or more. This chain uses TRBV27 with TRBJ2-5; TRBD2 matches at 9 bases. The germline CDR1 and CDR2 sequences are MNHEY and SMNVEV (reference sequence). The V gene end was trimmed by 2 bases and the J gene end by 4 bases; junction bases not matched to a gene: 5. The CDR3 consists of 15 residues. The CDR3 loop is CASSLVIAGVETQYF. Written as DNA, the CDR3 is TGTGCCAGCAGTTTAGTTATAGCGGGAGTAGAGACCCAGTACTTC.

There are many counts of this clonotype. The chain combines TRBV6-2 or TRBV6-3 with TRBJ1-5; a weak D match, TRBD1 (6 bases). This CDR3 contains 15 residues. The germline V and J ends were trimmed by 1 base and 9 bases, with 16 bases remaining between them. CDR1 MNHEY and CDR2 SVGEGT come from the germline V gene. CDR3 bases: TGTGCCAGCAGTTACTGGGGGCTAGTCCGGTTGCCCCAGCATTTT. This translates into CASSYWGLVRLPQHF.

Ten or more counts support this clonotype. The chain is built from TRBV12-3 or TRBV12-4 and TRBJ2-5; 11 nucleotides line up with TRBD2. The V gene end was trimmed by 4 bases and the J gene end by 5 bases; junction bases not matched to a gene: 6. This CDR3 is built from 15 residues. CDR3 amino acids: CASSSLAGGAETQYF. For the CDR3, the DNA is TGTGCCAGCAGTTCCTTAGCGGGAGGGGCTGAGACCCAGTACTTC.

The chain is built from TRBV12-3 or TRBV12-4 and TRBJ1-4; no reliable D call. V was pared by 3 bases and J by 1 base, with 9 bases between. CDR3 length: 15 amino acids. CDR3 DNA sequence: TGTGCCAGCAGTTTTCAAGGGTTAACTAATGAAAAACTGTTTTTT. It codes for CASSFQGLTNEKLFF.

This clonotype showed up many times. The genes are TRBV19 and TRBJ2-1; TRBD1 matches 7 bases. The CDR3 loop spans 14 amino acids. CDR1 is LNHDA and CDR2 is SQIVND in the germline V gene (reference sequence). V trimming: 11 bases; J trimming: 7 bases; junction bases outside the gene matches: 14. The CDR3 bases are TGTGCCCCGACAGGGAAAAAGCATACTAATGAGCAGTTCTTC. Protein sequence: CAPTGKKHTNEQFF.

At least ten counts were recorded for this clonotype. This chain uses TRBV6-1 with TRBJ2-2; the D gene is possibly TRBD2 (7 bases). Trimming shortened V by 7 bases and J by 5 bases, and 11 bases separated the two germline ends. The CDR3 is 13 amino acids. CDR1 is MNHNS and CDR2 is SASEGT in the germline V gene. The CDR3 bases are TGTGCCAGCAAGGGAGGGGGTACCGGGGAGCTGTTTTTT. Amino acids: CASKGGGTGELFF.

This clonotype was counted only a few times. The chain carries TRBV7-9 and TRBJ2-1, with 8 positions matching TRBD2. CDR1 is SEHNR and CDR2 is FQNEAQ in the germline V gene (reference sequence). The CDR3 spans 14 residues. Trimming cost V 2 bases and J 8 bases; bases outside gene matches: 5. The CDR3 DNA follows: TGTGCCAGCAGCTTATTAGCGGGGCTCGATGAGCAGTTCTTC. Its protein is CASSLLAGLDEQFF.

The CDR3 DNA is TGTGCCAGCAGGTCGACAGGGACTAACGAGCAGTACGAGCAGTACTTC. Its translation: CASRSTGTNEQYEQYF. The V and J genes are TRBV2 and TRBJ2-7; tentatively, D is TRBD1 or TRBD2 (7 bases each). The CDR3 contains 16 residues. The ends were cut back, 6 bases at V and 4 bases at J, with 22 bases in the middle. Per germline, CDR1 SNHLY and CDR2 FYNNEI.

The gene calls are TRBV7-8 and TRBJ1-5; 9 nucleotides align to TRBD1. The V gene end was trimmed by 5 bases and the J gene end by 3 bases; junction bases not matched to a gene: 5. Germline V CDR1 and CDR2: SGHVS, FQNEAQ. The CDR3 spans 15 residues. The CDR3 sequence: CASSLGTGNNQPQHF. CDR3 bases: TGTGCCAGCAGCCTCGGGACAGGGAACAATCAGCCCCAGCATTTT.

Comment on this clonotype: This may come from a read error, since a much larger clone is one base off. The CDR3 DNA reads as TGTGCCAGCAGTGAAACTAGTAGGGGACTAGCAGCAAGCTCCTACGAGCAGCACTTC. This translates into CASSETSRGLAASSYEQHF. The chain couples TRBV25-1 to TRBJ2-7; 9 positions agree with TRBD2. Germline V lookup: CDR1 MGHDK, CDR2 SYGVNS. The CDR3 is 19 residues long.

The V call is TRBV11-2, the J call TRBJ2-5; tentative D call: TRBD1 (6 bases). The length of the CDR3 is 14 residues. From germline, CDR1 is SGHAT and CDR2 FQNNGV. Trimming left V 5 bases short and J 5 bases short, with 15 bases between. CDR3 amino acids: CASSAPGVVETQYF. In DNA, the CDR3 is TGTGCCAGCAGCGCGCCAGGGGTGGTGGAGACCCAGTACTTC.

This clonotype was found many times. This sequence joins TRBV7-2 and TRBJ1-5; 9 nucleotides agree with TRBD1. V lost 5 bases to trimming and J lost 7 bases; unmatched junction nucleotides: 9. In germline, CDR1 is SGHTA, CDR2 FQGNSA. The CDR3 spans 15 residues. CDR3 bases: TGTGCCAGCAGCCCCTTTACAGGGGGCGACCAGCCCCAGCATTTT. Its translation is CASSPFTGGDQPQHF.

V is TRBV20-1 and J is TRBJ2-7, with D perhaps TRBD1 (7 bases). CDR1 is DFQATT and CDR2 is SNEGSKA in the germline V gene (reference sequence). V was clipped by 6 bases and J by 4 bases, with 19 bases between them. The CDR3 has 14 amino acids. This chain's CDR3 is CSARAPGGGYEQYF. CDR3 sequence (DNA): TGCAGTGCCCGAGCTCCAGGGGGAGGATACGAGCAGTACTTC.

This sequence joins TRBV7-2 and TRBJ1-2; 11 positions match TRBD1. The CDR3 spans 14 residues. Per germline, CDR1 SGHTA and CDR2 FQGNSA. After removal of 5 bases from V and 6 bases from J, the junction contained 5 bases not matched to a gene. In DNA, the CDR3 is TGTGCCAGCAGCCCGGACAGGGGGCGAAATGGCTACACCTTC. Residues: CASSPDRGRNGYTF.

This clonotype was detected ten times or more. This chain uses TRBV2 with TRBJ2-5; unclear D gene. The germline CDR1 and CDR2 sequences are SNHLY and FYNNEI. This CDR3 has 10 amino acids. Trimming removed 8 bases at V and 5 bases at J, with 6 bases between. The CDR3 DNA sequence: TGTGCCAGCTATAAGGAGACCCAGTACTTC. Its translation is CASYKETQYF.

This clonotype appeared many times. The junction differs from germline at one of its ends, possibly a read error. The V and J genes are TRBV3-1 and TRBJ2-3; D is uncertain. Germline V gene lookup returns CDR1 LGHDT and CDR2 YNNKEL (reference sequence). This CDR3 comprises 17 residues. CDR3 amino acids: CASSQDGSFIPTNTQYF. The CDR3 DNA is TGTGCCAGCAGCCAAGATGGATCTTTTATACCCACAAATACGCAGTATTTT.

This clonotype was counted many times. The V and J genes are TRBV9 and TRBJ2-7; 8 nucleotides align to TRBD2. V shed 4 bases and J 7 bases; nucleotides not matched to a gene: 13. Germline V gives CDR1 SGDLS, CDR2 YYNGEE. The CDR3 runs to 15 residues. The CDR3 is CASSPTAGELREQYF. CDR3 bases: TGTGCCAGCAGCCCGACAGCGGGGGAGCTTCGGGAGCAGTACTTC.

This CDR3 is CASSEKEERYNEQFF. CDR3 sequence (DNA): TGTGCCAGCAGTGAAAAGGAGGAGCGTTACAATGAGCAGTTCTTC. V is TRBV6-1 and J is TRBJ2-1; tentative D call: TRBD2 (5 bases). The CDR3 is 15 amino acids. V was clipped by 2 bases and J by 4 bases, with 12 bases between them. Germline V gene lookup returns CDR1 MNHNS and CDR2 SASEGT.

This clonotype has at least ten counts. This chain links TRBV27 with TRBJ1-4; the match to TRBD1 covers 7 bases. The V segment lost 7 bases and the J segment 4 bases; nucleotides outside the gene matches: 6. This CDR3 comprises 14 residues. Germline CDR1 and CDR2: MNHEY and SMNVEV (reference sequence). Written as DNA, the CDR3 is TGTGCCAGCAATACGGGACAGCGTAATGAAAAACTGTTTTTT. Protein: CASNTGQRNEKLFF.

This clonotype was counted between two and nine times. The chain has TRBV6-1 and TRBJ2-1, with 7 bases lining up with TRBD2. Germline lookup yields CDR1 MNHNS and CDR2 SASEGT. This CDR3 region has 16 residues. V shed 4 bases, J shed 2 bases, and the junction held 8 bases outside the gene matches. The chain's CDR3 is CASSVSRSGTYNEQFF. For the CDR3, the DNA is TGTGCCAGCAGTGTAAGTAGGAGCGGGACCTACAATGAGCAGTTCTTC.

This clonotype was counted at least ten times. The V call is TRBV5-1, the J call TRBJ2-1; the match to TRBD1 covers 10 bases. The V gene end was trimmed by 4 bases and the J gene end by 5 bases; junction bases not matched to a gene: 3. The CDR3 runs 14 residues. CDR1 is SGHRS and CDR2 is YFSETQ in the germline V gene. CDR3 amino acids: CASSTGTGDNEQFF. The CDR3 region has the DNA TGCGCCAGCAGCACCGGGACAGGGGACAATGAGCAGTTCTTC.

This clonotype was observed many times. The CDR3 DNA reads as TGTGCCACCAGACCAGGACAGGGTGACGAAGCTTTCTTT. Translating it yields CATRPGQGDEAFF. The chain joins TRBV24-1 to TRBJ1-1; 8 nucleotides agree with TRBD1. This CDR3 has 13 amino acids. Germline-derived CDR1 and CDR2 are KGHDR and SFDVKD. V shed 7 bases, J shed 8 bases, and the junction held 8 bases outside the gene matches.

This clonotype has at least ten counts. V and J are TRBV27 and TRBJ2-7; no definite D call. The ends were cut back, 3 bases at V and 2 bases at J, with 14 bases in the middle. CDR1 is MNHEY and CDR2 is SMNVEV in the germline V gene (reference sequence). The CDR3 is 15 residues long. The CDR3 spells CASSLYPGRTYEQYF. The CDR3 DNA follows: TGTGCCAGCAGTTTGTATCCAGGACGGACCTACGAGCAGTACTTC.

This clonotype was recorded at least ten times. The chain has TRBV28 and TRBJ2-7, with TRBD2 identical over 14 bases. The CDR3 sequence is 17 residues long. V was pared by 5 bases and J by 2 bases, with 8 bases of the junction left unmatched. The germline V gene has CDR1 MDHEN and CDR2 SYDVKM. CDR3 sequence: CASSIASGLAGAYEQYF. CDR3 coding DNA: TGTGCCAGCAGTATAGCATCGGGACTAGCGGGAGCCTACGAGCAGTACTTC.

This clonotype was counted at least ten times. The chain combines TRBV5-1 with TRBJ2-1, with TRBD1 identical over 7 bases. The germline V gene has CDR1 SGHRS and CDR2 YFSETQ. Germline trimming cut 7 bases from V and 4 bases from J; bases unmatched to any gene: 8. CDR3 size: 14 residues. Here the CDR3 DNA reads TGCGCCAGCCGCCCGGGACAGAATTACAATGAGCAGTTCTTC. Protein product: CASRPGQNYNEQFF.